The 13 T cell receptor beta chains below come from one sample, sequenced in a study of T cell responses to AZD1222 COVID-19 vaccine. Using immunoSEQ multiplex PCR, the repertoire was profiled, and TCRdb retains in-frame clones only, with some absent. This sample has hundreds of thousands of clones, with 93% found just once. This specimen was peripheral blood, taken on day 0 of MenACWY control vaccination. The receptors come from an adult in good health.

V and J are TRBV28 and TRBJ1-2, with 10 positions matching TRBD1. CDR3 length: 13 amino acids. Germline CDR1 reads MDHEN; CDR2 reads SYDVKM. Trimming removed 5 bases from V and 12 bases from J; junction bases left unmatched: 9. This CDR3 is CASSPRTGGGNTF. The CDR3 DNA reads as TGTGCCAGCAGTCCGCGGACAGGGGGGGGTAACACCTTC.

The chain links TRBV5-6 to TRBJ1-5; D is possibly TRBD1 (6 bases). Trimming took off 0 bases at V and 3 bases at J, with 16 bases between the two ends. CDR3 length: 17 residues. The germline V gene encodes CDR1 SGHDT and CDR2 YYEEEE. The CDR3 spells CASSLAGGGPNNQPQHF. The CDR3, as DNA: TGTGCCAGCAGCTTGGCCGGTGGGGGGCCCAACAATCAGCCCCAGCATTTT.

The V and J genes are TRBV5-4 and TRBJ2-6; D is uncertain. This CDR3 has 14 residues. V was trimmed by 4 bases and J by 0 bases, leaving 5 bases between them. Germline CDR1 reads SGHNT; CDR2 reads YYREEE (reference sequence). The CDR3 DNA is TGTGCCAGCAGCCAGTACTCTGGGGCCAACGTCCTGACTTTC. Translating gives CASSQYSGANVLTF.

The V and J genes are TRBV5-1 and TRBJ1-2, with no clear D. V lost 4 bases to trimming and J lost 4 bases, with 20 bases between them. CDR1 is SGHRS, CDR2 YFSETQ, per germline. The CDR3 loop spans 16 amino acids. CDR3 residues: CASSPDWNRPFYGYTF. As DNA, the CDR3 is TGCGCCAGCAGCCCGGACTGGAACAGACCATTCTATGGCTACACCTTC.

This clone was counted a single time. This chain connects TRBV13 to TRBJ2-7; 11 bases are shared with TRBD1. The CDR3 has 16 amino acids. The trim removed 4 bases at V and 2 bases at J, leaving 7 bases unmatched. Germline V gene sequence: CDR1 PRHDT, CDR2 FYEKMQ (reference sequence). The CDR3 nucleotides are TGTGCCAGCAGCTCGGCCGGGACAGGGGGGACCTACGAGCAGTACTTC. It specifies CASSSAGTGGTYEQYF.

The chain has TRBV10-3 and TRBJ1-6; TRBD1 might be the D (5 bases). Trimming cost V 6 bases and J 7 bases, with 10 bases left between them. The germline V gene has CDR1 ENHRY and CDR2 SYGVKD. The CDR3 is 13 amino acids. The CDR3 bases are TGTGCCATCAGCGGGGACCAGAATTCACCCCTCCACTTT. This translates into CAISGDQNSPLHF.

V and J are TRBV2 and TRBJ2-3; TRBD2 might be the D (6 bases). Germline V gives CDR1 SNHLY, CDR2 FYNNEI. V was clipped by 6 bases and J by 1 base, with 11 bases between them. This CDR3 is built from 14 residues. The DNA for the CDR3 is TGTGCCAGCAGGCGCGGGGAAGGCACAGATACGCAGTATTTT. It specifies CASRRGEGTDTQYF. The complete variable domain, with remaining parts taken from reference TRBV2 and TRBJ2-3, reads EPEVTQTPSHQVTQMGQEVILRCVPISNHLYFYWYRQILGQKVEFLVSFYNNEISEKSEIFDDQFSVERPDGSNFTLKIRSTKLEDSAMYFCASRRGEGTDTQYFGPGTRLTVL.

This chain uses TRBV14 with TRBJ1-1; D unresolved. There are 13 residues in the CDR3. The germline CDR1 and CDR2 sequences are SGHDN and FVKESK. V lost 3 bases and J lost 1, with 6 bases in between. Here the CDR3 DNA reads TGTGCCAGCAGCCACGCACGGAACACTGAAGCTTTCTTT. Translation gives CASSHARNTEAFF.

CDR3 coding DNA: TGTGCCAGCAGCCTCCGGGACAATTACTACAATGAGCAGTTCTTC. It encodes CASSLRDNYYNEQFF. The chain recombines TRBV5-6 with TRBJ2-1; D may be TRBD1 (6 bases). The length of the CDR3 is 15 residues. Germline V lookup: CDR1 SGHDT, CDR2 YYEEEE. V was clipped by 4 bases and J by 3 bases, with 14 bases between them. The variable domain in full, with the rest retrieved from reference TRBV5-6 and TRBJ2-1, is DAGVTQSPTHLIKTRGQQVTLRCSPKSGHDTVSWYQQALGQGPQFIFQYYEEEERQRGNFPDRFSGHQFPNYSSELNVNALLLGDSALYLCASSLRDNYYNEQFFGPGTRLTVL.

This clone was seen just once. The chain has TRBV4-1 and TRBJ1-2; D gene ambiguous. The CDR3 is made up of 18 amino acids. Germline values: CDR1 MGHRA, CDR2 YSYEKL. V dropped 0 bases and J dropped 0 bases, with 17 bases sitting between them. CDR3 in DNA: TGCGCCAGCAGCCAAGATTTTTTGCGCGGAGTAGCTAACTATGGCTACACCTTC. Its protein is CASSQDFLRGVANYGYTF.

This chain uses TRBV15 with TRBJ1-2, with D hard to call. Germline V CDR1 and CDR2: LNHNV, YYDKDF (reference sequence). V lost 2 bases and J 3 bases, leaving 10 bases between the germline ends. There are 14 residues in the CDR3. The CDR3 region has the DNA TGTGCCACCAGCAGACAACGTGACTACTATGGCTACACCTTC. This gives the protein CATSRQRDYYGYTF.

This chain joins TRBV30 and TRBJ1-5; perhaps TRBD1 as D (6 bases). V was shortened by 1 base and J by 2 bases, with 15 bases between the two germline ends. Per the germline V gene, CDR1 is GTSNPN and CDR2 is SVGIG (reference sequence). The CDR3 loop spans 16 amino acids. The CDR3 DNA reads TGTGCCTGGAGTGCCCCCAGGGGCGCCGGCAATCAGCCCCAGCATTTT. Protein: CAWSAPRGAGNQPQHF.

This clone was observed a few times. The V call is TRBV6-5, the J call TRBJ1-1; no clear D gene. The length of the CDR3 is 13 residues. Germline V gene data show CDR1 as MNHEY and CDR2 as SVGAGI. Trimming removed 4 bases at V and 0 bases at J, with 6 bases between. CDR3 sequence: CASSWEMNTEAFF. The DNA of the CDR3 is TGTGCCAGCAGTTGGGAGATGAACACTGAAGCTTTCTTT.